Following are 5 T cell receptor beta chains from one sample sequenced in a study of beta chain features in type 1 diabetes. Findings and caveats of the study: Within each of all four CD4+ subsets, Type 1 diabetes patients had TCRB CDR3s that were moderately but significantly shorter.

cDNA synthesis used the whole RNA isolate, giving expressed TCRB sequences. This table comes from immunoSEQ multiplex PCR, and its TCRdb copy is limited to in-frame clones, with some not included. The repertoire consists of 600,000 to 700,000 clones, with roughly 13% occurring once and the leading ten covering 0.022%. Antigens of these TCRs are unknown. The sequenced sample consisted of naive CD4+ T cells from blood. All receptors come from a man between 18 and 29 years old with type 1 diabetes.

This clone was counted once. The V and J genes are TRBV7-2 and TRBJ1-5; D unclear. Germline CDR1 and CDR2: SGHTA and FQGNSA. The CDR3 is 17 amino acids. Trimming took 0 bases from V and 0 from J, leaving 12 bases between them. CDR3 residues: CASSLAAGGNSNQPQHF. CDR3 nucleotides: TGTGCCAGCAGCTTAGCCGCGGGTGGGAATAGCAATCAGCCCCAGCATTTT.

In its sample, this clone was seen a few times. The rearrangement uses TRBV29-1 and TRBJ2-3, with 9 bases identical to TRBD2. With V trimmed by 3 bases and J by 6 bases, 7 bases remained unmatched. The CDR3 is 14 amino acids. The germline gives CDR1 SQVTM, CDR2 ANQGSEA. CDR3 in DNA: TGCAGCGTTGATCCCCTAGCGGGGTCGGATACGCAGTATTTT. Translated: CSVDPLAGSDTQYF.

The table lists this clone with a count of one. The rearrangement links TRBV2 to TRBJ2-7; 8 positions match TRBD1. J gave up 2 bases and V 6 bases, and 3 bases lay outside the gene matches. The CDR3 contains 13 residues. Germline V gene data show CDR1 as SNHLY and CDR2 as FYNNEI. The CDR3 DNA sequence: TGTGCCAGCAGCGCGACAGGGGCCTACGAGCAGTACTTC. The encoded protein is CASSATGAYEQYF.

This rearrangement joins TRBV5-1 to TRBJ1-6; D is undetermined. This CDR3 is 14 amino acids long. Trimming took 0 bases from V and 7 from J, leaving 8 bases between them. CDR1 and CDR2 from the germline V gene are SGHRS and YFSETQ. CDR3 loop: CASSLDALNSPLHF. As DNA, the CDR3 is TGCGCCAGCAGCTTGGACGCCTTAAATTCACCCCTCCACTTT.

The chain links TRBV6-1 to TRBJ2-5; no clear D. Trimming took off 4 bases at V and 5 bases at J, with 8 bases between the two ends. The CDR3 length is 12 residues. From germline, CDR1 is MNHNS and CDR2 SASEGT. CDR3 in DNA: TGTGCCAGCAGTGGCCAAGGGGAGACCCAGTACTTC. Residues: CASSGQGETQYF.